The 24 T cell receptor beta chains in this list originate from one sample, sequenced in a study of tumor-infiltrating lymphocytes in glioblastoma multiforme. TCRB libraries came from RNA via three nested multiplex PCR rounds. TCRdb passed the multiplex PCR reads through MiXCR, listing each CDR3 protein once. The sample lists 13,000 or so distinct CDR3 sequences; approximately 72% were seen once. What was sequenced was brain tumor tissue. The source is a male donor with glioblastoma.

This sequence joins TRBV11-2 and TRBJ2-5; 7 nucleotides agree with TRBD2. V gave up 0 bases and J gave up 9 bases; unmatched junction bases: 4. The germline V gene has CDR1 SGHAT and CDR2 FQNNGV. The CDR3 contains 13 residues. CDR3 nucleotides: TGTGCCAGCAGCTTAGAGGGGGGGAAGGCCCAGTACTTC. This gives the protein CASSLEGGKAQYF.

This clonotype has only a few counts. The chain uses TRBV12-3 or TRBV12-4 and TRBJ1-5; 7 positions match TRBD1. The V segment lost 6 bases and the J segment 6 bases; nucleotides outside the gene matches: 5. CDR3 length: 13 amino acids. The CDR3 DNA sequence: TGTGCCAGCAGCCAGGGGGTTAGTCAGCCCCAGCATTTT. Translated: CASSQGVSQPQHF.

The V gene is TRBV29-1, the J gene TRBJ2-7; 7 bases map to TRBD1. The CDR3 is 11 amino acids. Germline trimming cut 6 bases from V and 3 bases from J; bases unmatched to any gene: 2. The germline gives CDR1 SQVTM, CDR2 ANQGSEA. The CDR3 DNA follows: TGCAGCGTCCGGGACAGCTACGAGCAGTACTTC. This codes for CSVRDSYEQYF.

The V call is TRBV28, the J call TRBJ2-7; tentatively, D is TRBD2 (5 bases). This CDR3 is built from 14 residues. From germline, CDR1 is MDHEN and CDR2 SYDVKM. The CDR3: CASTSGSSLYERYV. The CDR3 DNA sequence: TGTGCCAGCACGAGCGGAAGTAGTCTCTACGAGCGGTACGTC.

This clonotype has only a few counts. J is TRBJ2-1 and V is TRBV11-3; D may correspond to TRBD1 or TRBD2 (6 bases each). The CDR3 runs to 15 residues. The germline CDR1 and CDR2 sequences are SGHNT and YENEEA. Between the trimmed V and J ends, which lost 2 bases and 7 bases, there was a span of 15 bases. CDR3 in DNA: TGTGCCAGCAGCTTAATGGTGGGGGGCGATAATGAGCAGTTCTTC. This sequence encodes CASSLMVGGDNEQFF.

With regard to this clonotype: At one boundary the junction diverges from the germline segment, which might be a read error. The rearrangement joins TRBV20-1 to TRBJ2-2; TRBD2 matches at 8 bases. The germline gives CDR1 DFQATT, CDR2 SNEGSKA (reference sequence). CDR3 length equals 12 residues. The CDR3 is CSVLADGGELLF. The DNA of the CDR3 is TGCAGTGTACTAGCGGACGGCGGGGAGCTGCTTTTC.

This clonotype counts as medium-sized. This chain uses TRBV28 with TRBJ2-7; D is uncertain. CDR1 is MDHEN, CDR2 SYDVKM, per germline. The CDR3 has 13 residues. The V end lost 4 bases, the J end lost 0 bases, and 7 bases lay between the germline ends. The DNA of the CDR3 is TGTGCCAGCAGTTACTCGGACTCCTACGAGCAGTACTTC. Translation: CASSYSDSYEQYF.

In regard to this clonotype: Because the CDR3 is missing its conserved closing phenylalanine or tryptophan, this is likely a read error. The V call is TRBV28, the J call TRBJ1-2; D gene unclear. The germline CDR1 and CDR2 sequences are MDHEN and SYDVKM. Trimming removed 4 bases at V and 8 bases at J, with 11 bases between. CDR3 size: 12 residues. The CDR3 DNA is TGTGCCAGCAGTTCTTTAGGGCGAGGCTACACCTCC. Translation: CASSSLGRGYTS.

This clonotype appeared many times. A much larger clone sits a single nucleotide away, making a read error possible. V usage is TRBV12-3 or TRBV12-4 and J usage is TRBJ2-7; D remains ambiguous. The CDR3 is made up of 12 amino acids. V lost 5 bases and J 7 bases, leaving 12 bases between the germline ends. The CDR3 protein is CASSLRVREQYF. The CDR3, as DNA: TGTGCCAGCAGTCTTAGGGTTCGGGAGCAGTACTTC.

The chain has TRBV7-9 and TRBJ2-5; 8 bases align to TRBD1. The germline CDR1 and CDR2 sequences are SEHNR and FQNEAQ (reference sequence). V gave up 5 bases and J gave up 6 bases; unmatched junction bases: 11. The CDR3 consists of 15 residues. This CDR3 reads CASSVSLDREKTQYF. In DNA, the CDR3 is TGTGCCAGCAGCGTAAGCCTGGACAGGGAAAAGACCCAGTACTTC.

With respect to this clonotype: One end of the junction fails to match germline, which may point to a read error. This chain joins TRBV29-1 and TRBJ2-5, with D uncertain. Germline lookup yields CDR1 SQVTM and CDR2 ANQGSEA. CDR3 size: 15 residues. The CDR3 DNA sequence: TGCAGCGTTGAAGATCGCAGCCGCCACCAAGAGACCCAGTATTTC. Translated: CSVEDRSRHQETQYF.

Only a few counts were recorded for this clonotype. Germline is not matched at one junction end, which may reflect a read error. The chain couples TRBV2 to TRBJ2-2; TRBD1 aligns across 8 bases. The CDR3 contains 14 residues. Looked up from germline, CDR1 is SNHLY and CDR2 is FYNNEI. CDR3 in amino acids: CASNDRGSTWELFF. CDR3 DNA sequence: TGTGCTAGCAACGACAGGGGCTCCACCTGGGAGCTGTTTTTT.

This clonotype has only a few counts. The CDR3 loop reads CASSYEFGVGDEKLFF. The CDR3 nucleotides read TGTGCCAGCAGTTACGAGTTCGGGGTGGGGGATGAAAAACTGTTTTTT. The chain has TRBV6-6 and TRBJ1-4; a possible D gene is TRBD1 (5 bases). Germline V lookup: CDR1 MNHNY, CDR2 SVGAGI (reference sequence). V gave up 2 bases and J gave up 6 bases, with 16 bases separating them. The CDR3 totals 16 residues.

Comments on this clonotype: This CDR3 is missing its conserved last phenylalanine or tryptophan, likely due to a read error. This chain links TRBV29-1 with TRBJ1-6; 7 nucleotides line up with TRBD1. The V gene end was trimmed by 4 bases and the J gene end by 11 bases; junction bases not matched to a gene: 8. Per the germline V gene, CDR1 is SQVTM and CDR2 is ANQGSEA. There are 13 residues in the CDR3. This chain's CDR3 is CSVAGDRETPLHI. CDR3 DNA: TGCAGCGTTGCCGGGGACAGAGAAACACCCCTCCACATT.

This clonotype is medium-sized. V gene TRBV10-3 combines with J gene TRBJ1-2, with D tentatively TRBD1 (5 bases). The V gene lost 4 bases and the J gene lost 3 bases, with 9 bases spanning the gap. Germline lookup yields CDR1 ENHRY and CDR2 SYGVKD. The CDR3 loop spans 13 amino acids. The CDR3 loop is CAISVGRDYGYTF. The CDR3 nucleotides are TGTGCCATCAGTGTGGGCAGGGACTATGGCTACACCTTC.

This chain links TRBV7-2 with TRBJ2-7; 9 bases map to TRBD2. This CDR3 spans 14 amino acids. V lost 0 bases and J lost 6; bases outside the gene matches: 3. In germline, CDR1 is SGHTA, CDR2 FQGNSA. CDR3 in amino acids: CASSLASRGGEQYF. The CDR3 DNA is TGTGCCAGCAGCTTAGCGTCGCGGGGGGGCGAGCAGTACTTC.

Note on this clonotype: The junction departs from germline at one end; a sequencing error may be responsible. The CDR3 protein is CARSRLAGVPGELFF. In DNA form, the CDR3 reads TGTGCCAGGTCACGACTAGCGGGAGTCCCCGGGGAGCTGTTTTTT. This sequence joins TRBV18 and TRBJ2-2; TRBD2 aligns across 12 bases. The CDR3 loop spans 15 amino acids. Germline CDR1 KGHSH, CDR2 LQKENI.

About this clonotype itself: With a much larger clone just one base away, this may be a read error. Likely a read error: the CDR3 ends without its conserved phenylalanine or tryptophan. The chain combines TRBV6-1 with TRBJ2-5; D not certain. Germline V gene lookup returns CDR1 MNHNS and CDR2 SASEGT. The CDR3 is made up of 12 amino acids. DNA for the CDR3: TGTGCCAGCAATGAAAGTGTAGTGACCCAGTACTCC. This gives the protein CASNESVVTQYS.

Regarding this clonotype: A read error may account for a junction end that differs from germline. This chain uses TRBV14 with TRBJ2-4; a weak D match, TRBD2 (7 bases). Germline CDR1 is SGHDN and CDR2 is FVKESK. CDR3 length equals 16 residues. DNA of the CDR3: TGTGCCAGGAGCCAAGCGGGACATTTGGCCAAAAACATTCAGTACTTC. Translated: CARSQAGHLAKNIQYF.

This clonotype was seen many times. The CDR3 DNA follows: TGTGCCAGCAGTCCCGGACAGGGGTATGAGCAGTTCTTC. Its protein product is CASSPGQGYEQFF. This rearrangement joins TRBV28 to TRBJ2-1, with 9 nucleotides matching TRBD1. The ends lost 5 bases at V and 8 bases at J; junction bases unmatched: 4. The length of the CDR3 is 13 residues. Germline CDR1 is MDHEN and CDR2 is SYDVKM.

Comment on this clonotype: One end of the junction is discordant with germline, which a read error may explain. The chain links TRBV20-1 to TRBJ2-3; 15 nucleotides match TRBD2. This CDR3 contains 20 residues. Germline V lookup: CDR1 DFQATT, CDR2 SNEGSKA (reference sequence). The CDR3 bases are TGCAATGCTAGTCGCCCCGGACTAGCGGGAGGGCCGAGTGGCACAGATGCGCAGTATTTT. Residues: CNASRPGLAGGPSGTDAQYF.

On this clonotype: Mismatch with germline at one junction end may stem from a read error. This chain links TRBV6-2 or TRBV6-3 with TRBJ2-7; TRBD1 or TRBD2 may be the D gene (6 bases each). From germline, CDR1 is MNHEY and CDR2 SVGEGT. This CDR3 spans 13 amino acids. CDR3 loop: CACSYRVDYGQYF. The CDR3 region has the DNA TGTGCCTGCAGTTACAGGGTGGACTACGGGCAGTACTTC.

Worth noting for this clonotype: A junction boundary mismatches the germline segment, possibly from a read error. The J gene is TRBJ2-7, the V gene TRBV2; 7 bases fit TRBD1. The CDR3 extends over 13 amino acids. Germline loops: CDR1 SNHLY, CDR2 FYNNEI. The CDR3 loop is CASSGQDLAEQYF. The CDR3 DNA reads as TGTGCGAGCAGTGGACAGGATTTGGCCGAGCAGTACTTC.

On this clonotype: A read error may produce the germline difference seen at one junction end. The chain recombines TRBV5-5 with TRBJ2-2; D possibly corresponds to TRBD2 (5 bases). This CDR3 is 16 amino acids long. Germline values: CDR1 SGHKS, CDR2 YYEKEE (reference sequence). The CDR3 DNA sequence: TGTGCCAGCAGCTTGGAGCCGGCGGCGAGCACCGGGGAGCTGCTTTTT. Its translation: CASSLEPAASTGELLF.